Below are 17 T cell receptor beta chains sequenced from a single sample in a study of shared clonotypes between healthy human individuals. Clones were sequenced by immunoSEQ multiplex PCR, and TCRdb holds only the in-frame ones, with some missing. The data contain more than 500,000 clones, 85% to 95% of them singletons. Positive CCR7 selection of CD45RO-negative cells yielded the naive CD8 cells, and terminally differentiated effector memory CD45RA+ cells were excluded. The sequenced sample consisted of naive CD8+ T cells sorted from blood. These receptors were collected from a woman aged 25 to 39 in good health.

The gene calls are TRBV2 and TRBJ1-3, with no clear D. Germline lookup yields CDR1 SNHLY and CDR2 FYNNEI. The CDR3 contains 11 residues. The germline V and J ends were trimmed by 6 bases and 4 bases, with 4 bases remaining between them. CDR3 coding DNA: TGTGCCAGCAGATTGGGAAACACCATATATTTT. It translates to CASRLGNTIYF.

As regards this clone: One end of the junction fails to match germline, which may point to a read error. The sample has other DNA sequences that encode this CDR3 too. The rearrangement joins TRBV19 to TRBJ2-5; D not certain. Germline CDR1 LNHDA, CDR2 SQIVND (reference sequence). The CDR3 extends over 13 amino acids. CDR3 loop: CASSIDSEETQYF. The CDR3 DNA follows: TGTGCCAGTAGCATAGACTCCGAAGAGACCCAGTACTTC.

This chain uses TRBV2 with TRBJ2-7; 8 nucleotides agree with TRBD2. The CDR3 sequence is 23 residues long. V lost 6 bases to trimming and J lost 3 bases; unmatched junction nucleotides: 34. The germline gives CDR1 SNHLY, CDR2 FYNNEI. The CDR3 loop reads CASSTWYFLREAPMRERSYEQYF. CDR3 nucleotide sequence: TGTGCCAGCAGCACCTGGTACTTCTTGCGGGAGGCTCCCATGAGAGAGAGGAGCTACGAGCAGTACTTC.

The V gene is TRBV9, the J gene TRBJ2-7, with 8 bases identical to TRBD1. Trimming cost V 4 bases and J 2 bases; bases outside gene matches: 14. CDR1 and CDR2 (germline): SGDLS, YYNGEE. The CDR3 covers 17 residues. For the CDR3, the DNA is TGTGCCAGCAGCCTGATCCAGGGGGCGACTCCCACCTACGAGCAGTACTTC. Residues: CASSLIQGATPTYEQYF.

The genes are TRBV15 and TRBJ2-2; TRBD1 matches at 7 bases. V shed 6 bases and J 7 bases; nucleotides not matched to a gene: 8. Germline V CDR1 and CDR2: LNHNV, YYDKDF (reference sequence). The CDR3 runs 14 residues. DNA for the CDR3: TGTGCCACCAGACAAACAGGGGAAGGCGGGGAGCTGTTTTTT. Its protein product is CATRQTGEGGELFF.

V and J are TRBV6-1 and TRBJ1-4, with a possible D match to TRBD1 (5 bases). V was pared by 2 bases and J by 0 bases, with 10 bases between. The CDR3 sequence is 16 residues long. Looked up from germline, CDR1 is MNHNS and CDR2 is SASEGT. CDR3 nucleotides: TGTGCCAGCAGTGAAATCGGGGGGACAACTAATGAAAAACTGTTTTTT. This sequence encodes CASSEIGGTTNEKLFF.

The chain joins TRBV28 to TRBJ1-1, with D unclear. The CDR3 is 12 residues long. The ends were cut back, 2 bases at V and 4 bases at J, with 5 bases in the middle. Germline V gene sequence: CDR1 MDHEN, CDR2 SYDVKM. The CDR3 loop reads CASSLIATEAFF. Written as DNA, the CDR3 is TGTGCCAGCAGTTTAATCGCCACTGAAGCTTTCTTT.

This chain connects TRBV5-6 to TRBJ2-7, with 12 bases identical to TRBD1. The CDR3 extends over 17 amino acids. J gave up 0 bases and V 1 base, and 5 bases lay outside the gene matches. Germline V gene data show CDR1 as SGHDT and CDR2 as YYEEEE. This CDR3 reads CASSLLQGQGASYEQYF. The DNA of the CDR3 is TGTGCCAGCAGCTTGCTTCAGGGACAGGGGGCCTCCTACGAGCAGTACTTC. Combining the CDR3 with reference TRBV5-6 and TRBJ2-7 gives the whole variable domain DAGVTQSPTHLIKTRGQQVTLRCSPKSGHDTVSWYQQALGQGPQFIFQYYEEEERQRGNFPDRFSGHQFPNYSSELNVNALLLGDSALYLCASSLLQGQGASYEQYFGPGTRLTVT.

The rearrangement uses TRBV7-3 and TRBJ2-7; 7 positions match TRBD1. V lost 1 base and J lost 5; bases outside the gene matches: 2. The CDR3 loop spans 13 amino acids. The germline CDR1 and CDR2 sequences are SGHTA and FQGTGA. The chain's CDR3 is CASSLKGADEQYF. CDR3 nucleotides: TGTGCCAGCAGCTTAAAGGGGGCTGACGAGCAGTACTTC.

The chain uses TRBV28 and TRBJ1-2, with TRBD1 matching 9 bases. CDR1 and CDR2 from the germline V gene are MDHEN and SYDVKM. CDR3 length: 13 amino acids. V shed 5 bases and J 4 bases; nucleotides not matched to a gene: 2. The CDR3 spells CASSDRGSYGYTF. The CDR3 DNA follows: TGTGCCAGCAGTGACAGGGGGAGCTATGGCTACACCTTC.

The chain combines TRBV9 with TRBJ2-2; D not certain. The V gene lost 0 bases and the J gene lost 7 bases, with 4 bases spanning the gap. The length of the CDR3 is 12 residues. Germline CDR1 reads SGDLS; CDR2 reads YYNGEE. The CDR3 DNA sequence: TGTGCCAGCAGCGTAGGAATCGGGGAGCTGTTTTTT. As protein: CASSVGIGELFF.

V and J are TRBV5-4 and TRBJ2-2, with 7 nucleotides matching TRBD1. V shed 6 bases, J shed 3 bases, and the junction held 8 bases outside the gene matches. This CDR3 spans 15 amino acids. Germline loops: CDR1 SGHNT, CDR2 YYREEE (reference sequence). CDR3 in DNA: TGTGCCAGCACCGAGGACAGGAGATACACCGGGGAGCTGTTTTTT. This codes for CASTEDRRYTGELFF.

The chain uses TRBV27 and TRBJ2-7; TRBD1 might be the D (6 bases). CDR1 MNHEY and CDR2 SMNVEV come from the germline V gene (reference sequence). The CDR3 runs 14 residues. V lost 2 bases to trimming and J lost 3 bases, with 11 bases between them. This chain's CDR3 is CASSLITGNYEQYF. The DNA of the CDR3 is TGTGCCAGCAGTTTAATTACAGGGAACTACGAGCAGTACTTC.

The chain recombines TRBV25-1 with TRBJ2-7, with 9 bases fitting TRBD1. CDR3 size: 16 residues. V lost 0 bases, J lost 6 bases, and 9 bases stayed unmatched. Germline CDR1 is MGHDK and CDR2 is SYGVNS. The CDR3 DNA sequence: TGTGCCAGCAGTGAATACCCGACGGGACAGGGAAGCGAGCAGTACTTC. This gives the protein CASSEYPTGQGSEQYF.

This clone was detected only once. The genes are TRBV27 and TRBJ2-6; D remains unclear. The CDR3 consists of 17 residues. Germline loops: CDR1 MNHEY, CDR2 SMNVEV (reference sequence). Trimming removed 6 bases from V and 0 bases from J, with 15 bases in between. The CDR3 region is CASSPAHGDSGANVLTF. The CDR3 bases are TGTGCCAGCAGCCCCGCCCACGGCGACTCTGGGGCCAACGTCCTGACTTTC.

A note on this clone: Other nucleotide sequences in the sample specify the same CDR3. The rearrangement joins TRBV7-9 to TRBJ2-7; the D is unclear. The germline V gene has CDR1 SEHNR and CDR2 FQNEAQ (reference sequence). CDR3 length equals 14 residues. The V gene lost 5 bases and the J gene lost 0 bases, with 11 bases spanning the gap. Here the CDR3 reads CASSPGDSSYEQYF. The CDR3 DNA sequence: TGTGCCAGCAGCCCCGGTGATTCCTCCTACGAGCAGTACTTC.

CDR3 sequence: CASTFGLSSYEQYF. The CDR3 bases are TGTGCCAGCACCTTTGGACTGAGCTCCTACGAGCAGTACTTC. This chain connects TRBV5-6 to TRBJ2-7; maybe TRBD2 (5 bases). CDR1 and CDR2 from the germline V gene are SGHDT and YYEEEE. This CDR3 comprises 14 residues. Trimming shortened V by 6 bases and J by 0 bases, and 13 bases separated the two germline ends.